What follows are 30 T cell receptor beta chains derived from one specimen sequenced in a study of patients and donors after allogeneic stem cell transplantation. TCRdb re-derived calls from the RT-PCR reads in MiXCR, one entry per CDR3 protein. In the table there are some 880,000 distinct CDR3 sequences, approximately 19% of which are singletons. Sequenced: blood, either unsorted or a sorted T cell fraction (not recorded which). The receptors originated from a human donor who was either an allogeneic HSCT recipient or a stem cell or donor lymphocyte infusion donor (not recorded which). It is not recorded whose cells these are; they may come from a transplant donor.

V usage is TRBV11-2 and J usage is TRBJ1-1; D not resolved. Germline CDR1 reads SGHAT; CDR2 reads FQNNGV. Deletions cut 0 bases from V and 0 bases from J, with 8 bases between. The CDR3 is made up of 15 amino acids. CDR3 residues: CASSLDPGLNTEAFF. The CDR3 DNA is TGTGCCAGCAGCTTAGACCCGGGATTGAACACTGAAGCTTTCTTT.

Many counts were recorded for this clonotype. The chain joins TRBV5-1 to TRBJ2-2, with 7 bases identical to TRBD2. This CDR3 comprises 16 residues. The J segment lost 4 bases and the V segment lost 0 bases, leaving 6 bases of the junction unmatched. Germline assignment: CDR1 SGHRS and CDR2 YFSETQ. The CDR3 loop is CASSLEAGWGTGELFF. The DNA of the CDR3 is TGCGCCAGCAGCTTGGAAGCGGGATGGGGCACCGGGGAGCTGTTTTTT.

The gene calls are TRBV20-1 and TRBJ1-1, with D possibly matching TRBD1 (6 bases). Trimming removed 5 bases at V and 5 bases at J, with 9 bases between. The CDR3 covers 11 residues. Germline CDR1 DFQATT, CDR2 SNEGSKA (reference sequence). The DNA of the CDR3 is TGCAGTGCTTACAGGGAAACTGAAGCTTTCTTT. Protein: CSAYRETEAFF.

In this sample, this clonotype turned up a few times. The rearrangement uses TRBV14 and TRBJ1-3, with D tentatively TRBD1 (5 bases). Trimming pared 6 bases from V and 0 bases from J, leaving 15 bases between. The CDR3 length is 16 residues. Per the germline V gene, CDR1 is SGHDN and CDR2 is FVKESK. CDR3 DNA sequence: TGTGCCAGCAGTCAGTCCGGGACCCACTCTGGAAACACCATATATTTT. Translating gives CASSQSGTHSGNTIYF. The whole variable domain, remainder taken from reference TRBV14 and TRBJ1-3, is EAGVTQFPSHSVIEKGQTVTLRCDPISGHDNLYWYRRVMGKEIKFLLHFVKESKQDESGMPNNRFLAERTGGTYSTLKVQPAELEDSGVYFCASSQSGTHSGNTIYFGEGSWLTVV.

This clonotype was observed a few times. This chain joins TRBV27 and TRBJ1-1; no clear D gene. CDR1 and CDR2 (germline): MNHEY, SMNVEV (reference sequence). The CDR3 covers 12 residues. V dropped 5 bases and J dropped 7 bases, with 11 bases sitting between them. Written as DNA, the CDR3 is TGTGCCAGCAGTCAGGACGGTAATGAAGCTTTCTTT. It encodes CASSQDGNEAFF.

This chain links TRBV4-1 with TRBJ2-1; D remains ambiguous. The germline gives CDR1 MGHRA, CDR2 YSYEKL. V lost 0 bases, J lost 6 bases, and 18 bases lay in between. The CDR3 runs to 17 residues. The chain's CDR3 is CASSQDPDFIPANEQFF. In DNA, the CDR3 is TGCGCCAGCAGCCAAGATCCCGACTTCATTCCCGCCAATGAGCAGTTCTTC.

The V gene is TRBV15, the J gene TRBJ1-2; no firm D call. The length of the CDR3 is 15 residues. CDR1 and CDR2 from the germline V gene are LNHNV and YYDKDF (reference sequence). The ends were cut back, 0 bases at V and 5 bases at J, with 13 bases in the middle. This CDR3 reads CATSRDGRIEYGYTF. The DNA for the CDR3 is TGTGCCACCAGCAGAGATGGCAGGATTGAGTATGGCTACACCTTC.

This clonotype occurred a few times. Written as DNA, the CDR3 is TGCGCCAGCAGCCAAGTTTACAGGGGAAGCCAGCCCCAGCATTTT. It specifies CASSQVYRGSQPQHF. The rearrangement joins TRBV4-1 to TRBJ1-5; 7 positions match TRBD1. This CDR3 region has 15 residues. Germline V gene data show CDR1 as MGHRA and CDR2 as YSYEKL. Trimming cost V 1 base and J 7 bases; bases outside gene matches: 7.

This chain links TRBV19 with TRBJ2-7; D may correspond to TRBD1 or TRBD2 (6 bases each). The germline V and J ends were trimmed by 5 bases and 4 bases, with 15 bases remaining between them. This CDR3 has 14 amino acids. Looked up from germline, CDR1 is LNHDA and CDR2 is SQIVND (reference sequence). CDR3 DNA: TGTGCCAGTAGTCTCGAGGGGGGAAAGTACGAGCAGTACTTC. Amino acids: CASSLEGGKYEQYF.

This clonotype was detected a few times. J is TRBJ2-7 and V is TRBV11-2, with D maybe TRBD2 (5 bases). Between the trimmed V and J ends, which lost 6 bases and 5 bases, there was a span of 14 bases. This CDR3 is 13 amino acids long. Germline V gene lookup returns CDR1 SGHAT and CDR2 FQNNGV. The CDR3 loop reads CASSWTPQDEQYF. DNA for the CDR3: TGTGCCAGCAGTTGGACTCCCCAGGACGAGCAGTACTTC.

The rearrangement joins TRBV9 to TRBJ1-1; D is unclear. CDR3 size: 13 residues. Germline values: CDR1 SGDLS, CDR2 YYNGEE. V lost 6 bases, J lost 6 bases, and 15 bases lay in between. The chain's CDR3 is CASTSGTASEAFF. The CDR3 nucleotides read TGTGCCAGCACCTCCGGTACAGCCTCTGAAGCTTTCTTT.

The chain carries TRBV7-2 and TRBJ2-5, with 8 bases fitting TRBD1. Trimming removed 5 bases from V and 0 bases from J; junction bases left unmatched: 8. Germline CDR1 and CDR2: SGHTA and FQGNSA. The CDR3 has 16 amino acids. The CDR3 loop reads CASSLGTGQNQETQYF. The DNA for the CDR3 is TGTGCCAGCAGCCTCGGGACAGGACAGAACCAAGAGACCCAGTACTTC. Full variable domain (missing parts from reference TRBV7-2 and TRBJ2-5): GAGVSQSPSNKVTEKGKDVELRCDPISGHTALYWYRQSLGQGLEFLIYFQGNSAPDKSGLPSDRFSAERTGGSVSTLTIQRTQQEDSAVYLCASSLGTGQNQETQYFGPGTRLLVL.

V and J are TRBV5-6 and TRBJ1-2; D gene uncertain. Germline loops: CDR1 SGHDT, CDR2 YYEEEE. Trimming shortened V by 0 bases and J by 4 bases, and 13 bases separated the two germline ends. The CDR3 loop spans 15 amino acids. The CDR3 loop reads CASSLERRLGYGYTF. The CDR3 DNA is TGTGCCAGCAGCTTGGAGAGGCGGCTCGGCTATGGCTACACCTTC.

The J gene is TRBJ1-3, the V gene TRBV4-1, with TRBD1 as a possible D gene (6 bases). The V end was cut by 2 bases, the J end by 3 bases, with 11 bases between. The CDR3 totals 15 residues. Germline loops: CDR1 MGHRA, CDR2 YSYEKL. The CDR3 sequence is CASSQKGQRGNTIYF. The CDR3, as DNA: TGCGCCAGCAGCCAAAAAGGACAGCGTGGAAACACCATATATTTT.

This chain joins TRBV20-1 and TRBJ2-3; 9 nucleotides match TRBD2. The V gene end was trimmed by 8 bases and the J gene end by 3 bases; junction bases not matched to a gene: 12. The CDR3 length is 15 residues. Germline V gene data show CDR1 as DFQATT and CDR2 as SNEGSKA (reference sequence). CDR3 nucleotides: TGCAGTCCCCGGGCCACTAGCGGGCGGACAGATACGCAGTATTTT. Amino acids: CSPRATSGRTDTQYF.

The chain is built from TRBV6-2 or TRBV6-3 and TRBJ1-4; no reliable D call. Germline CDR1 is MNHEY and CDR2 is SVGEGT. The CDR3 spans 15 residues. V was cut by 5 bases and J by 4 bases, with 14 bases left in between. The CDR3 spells CASSRNPAGNEKLFF. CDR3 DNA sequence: TGTGCCAGCAGTCGCAACCCGGCGGGTAATGAAAAACTGTTTTTT.

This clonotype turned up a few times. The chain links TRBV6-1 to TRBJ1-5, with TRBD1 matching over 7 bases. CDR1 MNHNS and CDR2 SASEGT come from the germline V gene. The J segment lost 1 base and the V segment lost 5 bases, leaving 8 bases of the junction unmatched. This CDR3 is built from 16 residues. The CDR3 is CASSRGGDGSNQPQHF. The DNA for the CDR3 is TGTGCCAGCAGTCGAGGGGGCGATGGGAGCAATCAGCCCCAGCATTTT.

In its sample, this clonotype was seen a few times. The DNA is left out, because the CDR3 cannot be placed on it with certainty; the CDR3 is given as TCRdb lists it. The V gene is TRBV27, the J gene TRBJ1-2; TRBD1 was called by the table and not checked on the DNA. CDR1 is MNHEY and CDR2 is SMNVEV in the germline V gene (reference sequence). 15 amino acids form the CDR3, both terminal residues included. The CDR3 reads CASSSSFRETYGYTF.

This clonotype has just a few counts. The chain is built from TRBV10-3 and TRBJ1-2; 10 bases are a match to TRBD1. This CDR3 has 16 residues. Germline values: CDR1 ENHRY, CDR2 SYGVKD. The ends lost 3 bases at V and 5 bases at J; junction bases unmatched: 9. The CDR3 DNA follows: TGTGCCATCAGTGATAGCCGGGACAGGGGTGGATATGGCTACACCTTC. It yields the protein CAISDSRDRGGYGYTF.

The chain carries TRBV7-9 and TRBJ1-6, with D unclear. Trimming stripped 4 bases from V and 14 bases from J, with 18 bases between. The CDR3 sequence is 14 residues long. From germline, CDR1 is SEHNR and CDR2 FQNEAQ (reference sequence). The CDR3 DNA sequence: TGTGCCAGCAGCTCTTCCCTTCTATTGGGCACCCTCCACTTT. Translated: CASSSSLLLGTLHF.

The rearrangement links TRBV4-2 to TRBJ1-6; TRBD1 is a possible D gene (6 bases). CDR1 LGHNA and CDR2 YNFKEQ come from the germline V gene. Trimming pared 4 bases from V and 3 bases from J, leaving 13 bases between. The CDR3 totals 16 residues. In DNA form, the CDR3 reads TGTGCCAGCAGCCTAACCGGACAGCGCTATAATTCACCCCTCCACTTT. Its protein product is CASSLTGQRYNSPLHF.

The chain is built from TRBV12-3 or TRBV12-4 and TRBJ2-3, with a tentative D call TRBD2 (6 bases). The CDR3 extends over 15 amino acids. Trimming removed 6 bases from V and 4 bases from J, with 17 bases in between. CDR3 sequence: CASSSGTPYPDTQYF. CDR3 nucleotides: TGTGCCAGCAGCTCCGGGACTCCTTACCCAGATACGCAGTATTTT.

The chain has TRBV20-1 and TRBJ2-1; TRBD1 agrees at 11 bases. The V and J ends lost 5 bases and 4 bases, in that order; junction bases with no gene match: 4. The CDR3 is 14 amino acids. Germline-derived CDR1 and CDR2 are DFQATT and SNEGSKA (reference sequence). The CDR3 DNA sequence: TGCAGTGCTCCCGGGACAGGGGGGTACAATGAGCAGTTCTTC. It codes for CSAPGTGGYNEQFF.

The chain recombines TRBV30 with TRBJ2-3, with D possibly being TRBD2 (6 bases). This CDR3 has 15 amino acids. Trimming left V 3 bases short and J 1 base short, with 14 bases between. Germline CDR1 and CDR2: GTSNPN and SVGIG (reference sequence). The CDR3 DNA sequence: TGTGCCTGGAGCGCCGGGAGCGGTCGCACAGATACGCAGTATTTT. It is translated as CAWSAGSGRTDTQYF.

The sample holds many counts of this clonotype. In nucleotides, the CDR3 is TGTGCCATCAGTGTCGAACTAGCTTGGTGGGAAAATGGTGCAGATACGCAGTATTTT. This sequence encodes CAISVELAWWENGADTQYF. The V and J genes are TRBV10-3 and TRBJ2-3; TRBD2 is a possible D gene (6 bases). The ends were cut back, 4 bases at V and 4 bases at J, with 27 bases in the middle. The CDR3 has 19 residues. Germline values: CDR1 ENHRY, CDR2 SYGVKD.

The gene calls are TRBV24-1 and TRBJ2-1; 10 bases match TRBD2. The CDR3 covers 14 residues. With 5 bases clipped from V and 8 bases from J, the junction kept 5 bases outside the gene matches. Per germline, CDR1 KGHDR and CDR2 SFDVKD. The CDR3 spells CATSGAGGGYEQFF. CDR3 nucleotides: TGTGCCACCAGTGGAGCGGGAGGGGGATATGAGCAGTTCTTC.

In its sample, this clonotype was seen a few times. Written as DNA, the CDR3 is TGTGCCAGCAGTGAGCAAGGGGGTCCCCACAATGAGCAGTTCTTC. Protein sequence: CASSEQGGPHNEQFF. The V and J genes are TRBV6-4 and TRBJ2-1; D might be TRBD1 (6 bases). V was pared by 3 bases and J by 5 bases, with 14 bases between. Germline V lookup: CDR1 MRHNA, CDR2 SNTAGT. The CDR3 contains 15 residues.

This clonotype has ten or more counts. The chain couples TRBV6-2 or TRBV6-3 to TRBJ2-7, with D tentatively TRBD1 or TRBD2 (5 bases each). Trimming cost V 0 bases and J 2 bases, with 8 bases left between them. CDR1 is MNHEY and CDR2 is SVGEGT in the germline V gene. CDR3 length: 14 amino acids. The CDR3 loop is CASSYSGATYEQYF. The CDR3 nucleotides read TGTGCCAGCAGTTACTCCGGGGCCACCTACGAGCAGTACTTC.

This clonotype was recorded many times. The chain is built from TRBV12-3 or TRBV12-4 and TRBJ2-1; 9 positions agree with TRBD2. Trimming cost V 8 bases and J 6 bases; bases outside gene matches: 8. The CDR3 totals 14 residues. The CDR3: CASVGLAGLNEQFF. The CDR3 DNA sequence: TGTGCCAGCGTCGGGCTAGCGGGACTCAATGAGCAGTTCTTC.

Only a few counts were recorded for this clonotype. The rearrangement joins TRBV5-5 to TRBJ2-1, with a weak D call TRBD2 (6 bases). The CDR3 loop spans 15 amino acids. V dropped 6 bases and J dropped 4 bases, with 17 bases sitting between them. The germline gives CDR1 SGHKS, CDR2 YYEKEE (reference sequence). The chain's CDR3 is CASTTGGGTYNEQFF. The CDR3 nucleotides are TGTGCCAGCACTACCGGGGGTGGGACGTACAATGAGCAGTTCTTC.